Each of the 27 T cell receptor beta chains below was sequenced from the same sample in a study of blood T cell repertoires in COVID-19. Method: immunoSEQ multiplex PCR; TCRdb's copy keeps in-frame clones and lacks some. This sample has some 300,000 clones; 85% to 90% occur once, and the top ten carry around 4.3%. Sequencing was done on a sample of PBMCs or T cells enriched from blood (not recorded which). Receptors were obtained from a woman aged 18 to 35 with acute COVID-19.

The chain uses TRBV12-3 or TRBV12-4 and TRBJ2-1; D may be TRBD1 (7 bases). The V end was cut by 2 bases, the J end by 15 bases, with 14 bases between. The CDR3 length is 12 residues. DNA for the CDR3: TGTGCCAGCAGTTTACAGGGGGGACGCCGGTTCTTC. Its translation: CASSLQGGRRFF.

The chain employs TRBV5-1 and TRBJ1-5; TRBD1 aligns across 9 bases. CDR1 and CDR2 from the germline V gene are SGHRS and YFSETQ. V was pared by 4 bases and J by 7 bases, with 6 bases of the junction left unmatched. The CDR3 runs 14 residues. CDR3 DNA: TGCGCCAGCAGCCCGGGACAGGGAAGCCAGCCCCAGCATTTT. It yields the protein CASSPGQGSQPQHF.

This clone was recorded once. The rearrangement uses TRBV27 and TRBJ2-7; tentative D call: TRBD2 (6 bases). The CDR3 contains 14 residues. The germline CDR1 and CDR2 sequences are MNHEY and SMNVEV (reference sequence). V lost 5 bases and J lost 4, with 15 bases in between. As DNA, the CDR3 is TGTGCCAGCAGTCCAGATAACGGGGGTTACGAGCAGTACTTC. As protein: CASSPDNGGYEQYF.

The chain employs TRBV6-5 and TRBJ1-1; D uncertain. The germline V and J ends were trimmed by 5 bases and 4 bases, with 17 bases remaining between them. The germline V gene has CDR1 MNHEY and CDR2 SVGAGI. The CDR3 runs to 15 residues. This CDR3 is CASSPPRALSTEAFF. CDR3 coding DNA: TGTGCCAGCAGTCCCCCGCGGGCCTTGAGCACTGAAGCTTTCTTT.

The gene calls are TRBV28 and TRBJ1-5, with unresolved D. V was cut by 6 bases and J by 7 bases, with 16 bases left in between. Germline values: CDR1 MDHEN, CDR2 SYDVKM. This CDR3 is 14 amino acids long. The CDR3 protein is CASSPTGDRQPQHF. CDR3 nucleotide sequence: TGTGCCAGCAGCCCCACCGGGGATCGACAGCCCCAGCATTTT.

The chain employs TRBV7-9 and TRBJ1-2; D remains unclear. Trimming took 5 bases from V and 2 from J, leaving 18 bases between them. The CDR3 is 16 amino acids. The V gene's germline CDR1 is SEHNR and CDR2 FQNEAQ (reference sequence). CDR3 sequence (DNA): TGTGCCAGCAGCCCCAATAGACTCCTAGAAAACTATGGCTACACCTTC. Translation: CASSPNRLLENYGYTF.

The V and J genes are TRBV5-1 and TRBJ1-2; D might be TRBD1 (5 bases). The germline CDR1 and CDR2 sequences are SGHRS and YFSETQ. The CDR3 has 14 amino acids. With 0 bases removed from V and 2 bases from J, the gap between germline ends came to 8 bases. In DNA, the CDR3 is TGCGCCAGCAGCTTGGACGGGGGGAACTATGGCTACACCTTC. Translated: CASSLDGGNYGYTF.

V gene TRBV18 combines with J gene TRBJ1-1, with D perhaps TRBD1 (6 bases). The V and J ends lost 0 bases and 5 bases respectively, with 10 bases between them. The CDR3 contains 14 residues. Germline values: CDR1 KGHSH, CDR2 LQKENI. CDR3 amino acids: CASSPPGTPTEAFF. The CDR3 DNA follows: TGTGCCAGCTCACCACCCGGGACACCGACTGAAGCTTTCTTT.

The V and J genes are TRBV6-5 and TRBJ1-2; D is possibly TRBD1 (5 bases). V lost 8 bases to trimming and J lost 6 bases, with 10 bases between them. CDR1 and CDR2 (germline): MNHEY, SVGAGI. This CDR3 is 11 amino acids long. CDR3 protein: CASGASHGYTF. The DNA for the CDR3 is TGTGCCAGCGGGGCTTCCCATGGCTACACCTTC.

The chain combines TRBV6-5 with TRBJ2-7, with a possible D match to TRBD1 (6 bases). This CDR3 spans 15 amino acids. Germline CDR1 is MNHEY and CDR2 is SVGAGI. Between the trimmed V and J ends, which lost 5 bases and 1 base, there was a span of 15 bases. CDR3 sequence: CASSTTGTLSYEQYF. CDR3 coding DNA: TGTGCCAGCAGTACGACCGGGACACTATCCTACGAGCAGTACTTC.

This clone was recorded a few times. This rearrangement joins TRBV7-9 to TRBJ2-7; 7 bases fit TRBD1. CDR1 is SEHNR and CDR2 is FQNEAQ in the germline V gene (reference sequence). The CDR3 runs to 14 residues. V gave up 1 base and J gave up 2 bases; unmatched junction bases: 2. CDR3 in amino acids: CASSLETGAYEQYF. CDR3 bases: TGTGCCAGCAGCTTAGAAACAGGGGCCTACGAGCAGTACTTC.

This chain joins TRBV5-6 and TRBJ1-3; 9 bases line up with TRBD1. J was trimmed by 4 bases and V by 3 bases; bases with no gene match: 2. From germline, CDR1 is SGHDT and CDR2 YYEEEE. The length of the CDR3 is 14 residues. The CDR3 nucleotides are TGTGCCAGCAGCTGGGACAGGGCCGGAAACACCATATATTTT. It is translated as CASSWDRAGNTIYF.

The V gene is TRBV12-3 or TRBV12-4, the J gene TRBJ1-2; D might be TRBD1 (6 bases). There are 13 residues in the CDR3. Trimming took off 4 bases at V and 8 bases at J, with 14 bases between the two ends. CDR3 nucleotides: TGTGCCAGCAGTTATACAGGGTTGGTCGGCTACACCTTC. Translating gives CASSYTGLVGYTF.

J is TRBJ2-7 and V is TRBV5-4; TRBD2 might be the D (5 bases). The CDR3 contains 15 residues. V lost 0 bases to trimming and J lost 0 bases, with 10 bases between them. Germline lookup yields CDR1 SGHNT and CDR2 YYREEE (reference sequence). The DNA of the CDR3 is TGTGCCAGCAGCTTGGCCGGGGATTTCTCCTACGAGCAGTACTTC. This codes for CASSLAGDFSYEQYF.

The chain employs TRBV5-5 and TRBJ2-2, with TRBD2 identical over 7 bases. In germline, CDR1 is SGHKS, CDR2 YYEKEE (reference sequence). This CDR3 contains 16 residues. V dropped 4 bases and J dropped 0; count of bases not matched to a gene: 6. This CDR3 reads CASSTGGNANTGELFF. The CDR3 coding sequence is TGTGCCAGCAGCACCGGGGGGAACGCGAACACCGGGGAGCTGTTTTTT.

Only one count was recorded for this clone. This sequence joins TRBV12-3 or TRBV12-4 and TRBJ1-5; the D is unclear. V was trimmed by 1 base and J by 3 bases, leaving 4 bases between them. This CDR3 spans 13 amino acids. The CDR3 region has the DNA TGTGCCAGCAGTTTAGGAGTCAATCAGCCCCAGCATTTT. Translating gives CASSLGVNQPQHF.

The rearrangement links TRBV12-3 or TRBV12-4 to TRBJ1-3; D perhaps matches TRBD1 (6 bases). The ends were cut back, 5 bases at V and 3 bases at J, with 8 bases in the middle. This CDR3 region has 13 residues. The CDR3: CASSRQDGNTIYF. CDR3 DNA sequence: TGTGCCAGCAGTCGACAGGATGGAAACACCATATATTTT.

The chain links TRBV9 to TRBJ1-1; D remains unclear. The CDR3 covers 12 residues. CDR1 and CDR2 from the germline V gene are SGDLS and YYNGEE. The V and J ends lost 3 bases and 3 bases respectively, with 6 bases between them. CDR3 sequence (DNA): TGTGCCAGCAGCGCCCGGGACACTGAAGCTTTCTTT. Residues: CASSARDTEAFF.

The chain is built from TRBV5-1 and TRBJ1-2; D gene ambiguous. V lost 0 bases and J lost 7, with 16 bases in between. This CDR3 is 15 amino acids long. Germline V gene lookup returns CDR1 SGHRS and CDR2 YFSETQ. Here the CDR3 reads CASSLEVSRATGYTF. CDR3 nucleotides: TGCGCCAGCAGCTTGGAGGTATCGAGGGCGACTGGCTACACCTTC. The full variable domain, rest sourced from reference TRBV5-1 and TRBJ1-2, is KAGVTQTPRYLIKTRGQQVTLSCSPISGHRSVSWYQQTPGQGLQFLFEYFSETQRNKGNFPGRFSGRQFSNSRSEMNVSTLELGDSALYLCASSLEVSRATGYTFGSGTRLTVV.

CDR3 loop: CASSSQGQPQHF. The CDR3 region has the DNA TGTGCCAGCAGTTCGCAGGGTCAGCCCCAGCATTTT. The V and J genes are TRBV6-2 or TRBV6-3 and TRBJ1-5, with D perhaps TRBD1 (5 bases). V lost 4 bases and J 6 bases, leaving 7 bases between the germline ends. This CDR3 contains 12 residues. Germline CDR1 reads MNHEY; CDR2 reads SVGEGT.

This chain connects TRBV6-5 to TRBJ2-7; 8 bases match TRBD1. The CDR3 totals 15 residues. CDR1 and CDR2 from the germline V gene are MNHEY and SVGAGI. The junction had 16 bases not matched to a gene; V was cut back by 8 bases and J by 7 bases. The CDR3 loop reads CASLSTGAVAVEQYF. In DNA, the CDR3 is TGTGCCAGCCTCTCGACAGGGGCCGTCGCTGTGGAGCAGTACTTC.

This sequence joins TRBV24-1 and TRBJ1-1; D is unresolved. Trimming shortened V by 9 bases and J by 4 bases, and 8 bases separated the two germline ends. Germline lookup yields CDR1 KGHDR and CDR2 SFDVKD. The CDR3 covers 11 residues. CDR3 DNA sequence: TGTGCCACCGCGGCTGGCACTGAAGCTTTCTTT. It is translated as CATAAGTEAFF.

The chain uses TRBV28 and TRBJ1-5; TRBD1 matches 8 bases. Germline V CDR1 and CDR2: MDHEN, SYDVKM. With 6 bases clipped from V and 7 bases from J, the junction kept 14 bases outside the gene matches. The CDR3 consists of 16 residues. The CDR3 is CASSLNRGLRGQPQHF. The CDR3 DNA sequence: TGTGCCAGCAGCTTAAACAGGGGGTTGCGAGGCCAGCCCCAGCATTTT.

V is TRBV11-2 and J is TRBJ1-2; 7 bases line up with TRBD1. Per the germline V gene, CDR1 is SGHAT and CDR2 is FQNNGV. This CDR3 spans 17 amino acids. With V trimmed by 1 base and J by 6 bases, 14 bases remained unmatched. CDR3 loop: CASSLGNRGRGGDGYTF. The CDR3, as DNA: TGTGCCAGCAGCTTAGGGAACAGGGGACGAGGTGGGGATGGCTACACCTTC.

The genes are TRBV9 and TRBJ1-2, with a possible D match to TRBD1 (6 bases). CDR1 and CDR2 from the germline V gene are SGDLS and YYNGEE. The CDR3 loop spans 15 amino acids. Trimming cost V 3 bases and J 8 bases, with 20 bases left between them. This CDR3 reads CASSGTPQGLGGYTF. Here the CDR3 DNA reads TGTGCCAGCAGCGGGACCCCCCAGGGGCTAGGAGGCTACACCTTC.

This chain joins TRBV5-1 and TRBJ2-7; 11 bases agree with TRBD2. The CDR3 contains 17 residues. Germline V gene lookup returns CDR1 SGHRS and CDR2 YFSETQ. Unmatched junction bases numbered 12, after V lost 4 bases and J lost 3 bases. CDR3 protein: CASSLTASGRTHYEQYF. In nucleotides, the CDR3 is TGCGCCAGCAGCCTTACGGCTAGCGGGAGGACGCACTACGAGCAGTACTTC.

This chain connects TRBV7-3 to TRBJ2-5, with D possibly being TRBD2 (7 bases). Germline-derived CDR1 and CDR2 are SGHTA and FQGTGA. Trimming cost V 5 bases and J 4 bases, with 17 bases left between them. This CDR3 spans 15 amino acids. The CDR3: CASSTRGGGGETQYF. As DNA, the CDR3 is TGTGCCAGCAGCACCAGAGGCGGGGGCGGAGAGACCCAGTACTTC.